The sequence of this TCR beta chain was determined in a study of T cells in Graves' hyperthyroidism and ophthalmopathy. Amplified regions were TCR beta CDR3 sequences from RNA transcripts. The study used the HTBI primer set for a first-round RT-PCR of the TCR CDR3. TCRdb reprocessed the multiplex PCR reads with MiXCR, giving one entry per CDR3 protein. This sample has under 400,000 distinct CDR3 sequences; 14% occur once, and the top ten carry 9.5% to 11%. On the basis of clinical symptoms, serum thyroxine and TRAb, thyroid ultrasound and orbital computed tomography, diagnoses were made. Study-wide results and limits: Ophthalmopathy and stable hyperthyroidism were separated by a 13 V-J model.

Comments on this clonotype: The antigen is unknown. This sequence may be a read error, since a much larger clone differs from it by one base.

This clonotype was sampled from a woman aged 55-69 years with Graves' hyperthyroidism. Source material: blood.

The CDR3 nucleotides are TGTGCCAGCGGCTTGGATTTGGGGGGGCGAGTTGAAGCTTTCTTT. This sequence encodes CASGLDLGGRVEAFF. This chain links TRBV5-5 with TRBJ1-1; maybe TRBD1 (6 bases). Looked up from germline, CDR1 is SGHKS and CDR2 is YYEKEE (reference sequence). The CDR3 totals 15 residues. The full variable domain, rest sourced from reference TRBV5-5 and TRBJ1-1, is DAGVTQSPTHLIKTRGQQVTLRCSPISGHKSVSWYQQVLGQGPQFIFQYYEKEERGRGNFPDRFSARQFPNYSSELNVNALLLGDSALYLCASGLDLGGRVEAFFGQGTRLTVV.